These 23 T cell receptor beta chains originate from one sample sequenced in a study of Tregs in tolerant kidney transplant recipients. The protocol was immunoSEQ multiplex PCR, while the TCRdb copy is restricted to in-frame clones and leaves out a portion. The table includes about 240,000 clones, about four fifths detected once. What was sequenced was CD4+ T cells from blood. These receptors came from a human donor in good health.

This chain links TRBV5-4 with TRBJ2-1; D perhaps matches TRBD2 (6 bases). Germline V gene data show CDR1 as SGHNT and CDR2 as YYREEE (reference sequence). The CDR3 length is 16 residues. The germline V and J ends were trimmed by 4 bases and 0 bases, with 14 bases remaining between them. The CDR3 nucleotides read TGTGCCAGCAGCCGGGCCGGGACTTACTCCTACAATGAGCAGTTCTTC. It encodes CASSRAGTYSYNEQFF.

The chain carries TRBV2 and TRBJ1-1; unclear D gene. The V and J ends lost 7 bases and 3 bases respectively, with 12 bases between them. Per the germline V gene, CDR1 is SNHLY and CDR2 is FYNNEI. The CDR3 spans 13 residues. This chain's CDR3 is CASKFTGYTEAFF. In DNA, the CDR3 is TGTGCCAGCAAATTTACGGGGTACACTGAAGCTTTCTTT.

Only a few counts were recorded for this clone. This chain uses TRBV11-3 with TRBJ2-5; 10 bases agree with TRBD2. Germline V gene data show CDR1 as SGHNT and CDR2 as YENEEA. The CDR3 sequence is 15 residues long. J gave up 6 bases and V 2 bases, and 6 bases lay outside the gene matches. The CDR3 DNA follows: TGTGCCAGCAGCTTAAGCGGGAGGGCTGAGAAGACCCAGTACTTC. Amino acid sequence: CASSLSGRAEKTQYF.

This clone has only one observation. This sequence joins TRBV5-1 and TRBJ2-3; no reliable D call. Germline assignment: CDR1 SGHRS and CDR2 YFSETQ. The germline V and J ends were trimmed by 0 bases and 1 base, with 9 bases remaining between them. The CDR3 has 15 amino acids. CDR3 protein: CASSLGAYRTDTQYF. CDR3 sequence (DNA): TGCGCCAGCAGCTTGGGTGCCTACCGCACAGATACGCAGTATTTT.

The V call is TRBV30, the J call TRBJ1-1; maybe TRBD1 (6 bases). V was shortened by 7 bases and J by 2 bases, with 11 bases between the two germline ends. The V gene's germline CDR1 is GTSNPN and CDR2 SVGIG (reference sequence). There are 12 residues in the CDR3. CDR3 sequence: CASQGFNTEAFF. CDR3 nucleotides: TGTGCCTCACAGGGATTCAACACTGAAGCTTTCTTT.

This clone occurred a few times. This chain joins TRBV6-5 and TRBJ1-4; a weak D match, TRBD1 (5 bases). In germline, CDR1 is MNHEY, CDR2 SVGAGI. Between the trimmed V and J ends, which lost 3 bases and 0 bases, there was a span of 11 bases. CDR3 length: 16 amino acids. CDR3 in DNA: TGTGCCAGCAGTTATCACAGGCGTTCAACTAATGAAAAACTGTTTTTT. Amino acids: CASSYHRRSTNEKLFF.

J is TRBJ1-5 and V is TRBV10-3; D uncertain. Trimming stripped 4 bases from V and 2 bases from J, with 6 bases between. The CDR3 totals 13 residues. Germline lookup yields CDR1 ENHRY and CDR2 SYGVKD. The CDR3 sequence: CAISVDGNQPQHF. CDR3 DNA: TGTGCCATCAGTGTGGACGGCAATCAGCCCCAGCATTTT.

The rearrangement links TRBV4-1 to TRBJ2-5; D is possibly TRBD1 (6 bases). Trimming took off 1 base at V and 5 bases at J, with 23 bases between the two ends. The V gene's germline CDR1 is MGHRA and CDR2 YSYEKL. The CDR3 is 18 amino acids. The CDR3 is CASSQVRGTGSVAETQYF. The DNA of the CDR3 is TGCGCCAGCAGCCAAGTACGGGGAACAGGGAGTGTGGCGGAGACCCAGTACTTC.

V usage is TRBV2 and J usage is TRBJ2-7; D is possibly TRBD1 (6 bases). V dropped 2 bases and J dropped 4 bases, with 12 bases sitting between them. This CDR3 has 14 residues. Germline V gene sequence: CDR1 SNHLY, CDR2 FYNNEI. The CDR3 region has the DNA TGTGCCAGCAGTGAACACAGGGTTCCGTACGAGCAGTACTTC. Protein sequence: CASSEHRVPYEQYF.

The gene calls are TRBV6-4 and TRBJ1-1; tentative D call: TRBD1 (5 bases). CDR3 length: 17 residues. V lost 2 bases and J 6 bases, leaving 22 bases between the germline ends. Germline V lookup: CDR1 MRHNA, CDR2 SNTAGT. The CDR3 loop is CASSDPHPQFPGPEAFF. CDR3 bases: TGTGCCAGCAGTGACCCACACCCACAGTTCCCGGGGCCTGAAGCTTTCTTT.

The J gene is TRBJ1-5, the V gene TRBV15; D perhaps matches TRBD1 (5 bases). The length of the CDR3 is 17 residues. Germline V CDR1 and CDR2: LNHNV, YYDKDF (reference sequence). V lost 2 bases, J lost 2 bases, and 16 bases lay in between. CDR3 sequence reads: CATSRSGPEGGNQPQHF. CDR3 nucleotides: TGTGCCACCAGCAGATCCGGACCCGAAGGGGGCAATCAGCCCCAGCATTTT.

V and J are TRBV9 and TRBJ2-2, with TRBD2 as a possible D gene (6 bases). V was pared by 1 base and J by 5 bases, with 12 bases between. Germline V lookup: CDR1 SGDLS, CDR2 YYNGEE. This CDR3 spans 15 amino acids. The DNA for the CDR3 is TGTGCCAGCAGCGTATGGAGGGGCTATACCGGGGAGCTGTTTTTT. Protein: CASSVWRGYTGELFF.

The V and J genes are TRBV4-1 and TRBJ1-5; D is unresolved. The length of the CDR3 is 12 residues. Germline V gene lookup returns CDR1 MGHRA and CDR2 YSYEKL. V shed 1 base and J shed 4 bases, with 2 bases lying between them. The CDR3 loop reads CASSQVNQPQHF. The CDR3 DNA reads as TGCGCCAGCAGCCAAGTGAATCAGCCCCAGCATTTT.

This sequence joins TRBV5-4 and TRBJ1-5, with a weak D call TRBD1 (5 bases). The CDR3 length is 15 residues. The V and J ends lost 4 bases and 3 bases respectively, with 14 bases between them. Germline V lookup: CDR1 SGHNT, CDR2 YYREEE (reference sequence). The DNA of the CDR3 is TGTGCCAGCAGCCAGGGACCGAAAATCAATCAGCCCCAGCATTTT. Translated, it gives CASSQGPKINQPQHF.

This rearrangement joins TRBV7-6 to TRBJ1-2; maybe TRBD1 (6 bases). Trimming shortened V by 0 bases and J by 2 bases, and 10 bases separated the two germline ends. In germline, CDR1 is SGHVS, CDR2 FNYEAQ. This CDR3 is 15 amino acids long. The CDR3, as DNA: TGTGCCAGCAGCTTAGCGCTAGGACAGAACTATGGCTACACCTTC. This sequence encodes CASSLALGQNYGYTF.

The CDR3 DNA reads as TGCGCCAGCAGCCAGGGGACTTCTCCTAATGAAAAACTGTTTTTT. This gives the protein CASSQGTSPNEKLFF. The chain couples TRBV5-1 to TRBJ1-4, with D perhaps matching TRBD1 (6 bases). V was trimmed by 4 bases and J by 3 bases, leaving 13 bases between them. Germline CDR1 and CDR2: SGHRS and YFSETQ. CDR3 length: 15 residues.

The V gene is TRBV19, the J gene TRBJ1-1; 8 bases line up with TRBD1. V lost 4 bases, J lost 4 bases, and 8 bases stayed unmatched. The CDR3 spans 15 residues. CDR1 is LNHDA and CDR2 is SQIVND in the germline V gene (reference sequence). CDR3 sequence reads: CASSTGRGRGTEAFF. The CDR3 nucleotides read TGTGCCAGTAGTACGGGCAGGGGGCGAGGCACTGAAGCTTTCTTT.

The rearrangement links TRBV28 to TRBJ1-1; D not resolved. This CDR3 spans 14 amino acids. The ends were cut back, 6 bases at V and 0 bases at J, with 11 bases in the middle. CDR1 is MDHEN and CDR2 is SYDVKM in the germline V gene. For the CDR3, the DNA is TGTGCCAGCAGCTCCGACGGATTGAACACTGAAGCTTTCTTT. Translation: CASSSDGLNTEAFF.

The chain links TRBV5-1 to TRBJ1-2, with D uncertain. The V end was cut by 0 bases, the J end by 8 bases, with 20 bases between. The CDR3 length is 16 residues. The V gene's germline CDR1 is SGHRS and CDR2 YFSETQ. The CDR3, as DNA: TGCGCCAGCAGCTTGGGGACGGCAGGCCTCCCGAACGGCTACACCTTC. Its protein is CASSLGTAGLPNGYTF.

Only one count was recorded for this clone. The gene calls are TRBV18 and TRBJ2-7, with D perhaps matching TRBD2 (6 bases). With 4 bases removed from V and 2 bases from J, the gap between germline ends came to 12 bases. The CDR3 has 14 amino acids. Germline-derived CDR1 and CDR2 are KGHSH and LQKENI. This CDR3 is CASSLSGETYEQYF. In DNA form, the CDR3 reads TGTGCCAGCTCACTATCGGGGGAGACCTACGAGCAGTACTTC.

This chain uses TRBV19 with TRBJ1-5; D possibly corresponds to TRBD1 (6 bases). Trimming took 5 bases from V and 4 from J, leaving 12 bases between them. The CDR3 runs 14 residues. Germline V gives CDR1 LNHDA, CDR2 SQIVND (reference sequence). This chain's CDR3 is CASSVRDTNQPQHF. The CDR3 nucleotides are TGTGCCAGTAGTGTCCGGGACACAAATCAGCCCCAGCATTTT.

This chain joins TRBV21-1 and TRBJ1-1; the D segment call TRBD1 is taken from the table without a DNA check. TRBV21-1 is a listed pseudogene. The CDR3 length is 17 residues. The CDR3 DNA sequence: TGTGCCAGCAGCATACCGGGACAGGCCCCCATGAACACTGAAGCTTTCTTT. Its protein product is CASSIPGQAPMNTEAFF.

The V gene is TRBV6-5, the J gene TRBJ2-7, with 9 positions matching TRBD1. The length of the CDR3 is 14 residues. Germline trimming cut 6 bases from V and 3 bases from J; bases unmatched to any gene: 6. From germline, CDR1 is MNHEY and CDR2 SVGAGI. Written as DNA, the CDR3 is TGTGCCAGCAGGTACAGGGGGCAATACTACGAGCAGTACTTC. Translating gives CASRYRGQYYEQYF.